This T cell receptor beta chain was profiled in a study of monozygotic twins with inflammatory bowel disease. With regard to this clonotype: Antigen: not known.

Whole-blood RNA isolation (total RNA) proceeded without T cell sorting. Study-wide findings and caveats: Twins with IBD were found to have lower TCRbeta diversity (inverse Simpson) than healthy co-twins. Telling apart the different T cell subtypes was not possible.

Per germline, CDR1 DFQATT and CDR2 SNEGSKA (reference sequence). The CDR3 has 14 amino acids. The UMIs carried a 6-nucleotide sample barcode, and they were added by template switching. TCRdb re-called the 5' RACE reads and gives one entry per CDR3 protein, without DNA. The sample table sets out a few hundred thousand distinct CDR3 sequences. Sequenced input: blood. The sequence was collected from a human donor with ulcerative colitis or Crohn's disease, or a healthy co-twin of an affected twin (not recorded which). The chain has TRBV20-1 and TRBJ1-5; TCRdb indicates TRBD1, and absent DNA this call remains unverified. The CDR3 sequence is CSARGTNSNQPQHF.